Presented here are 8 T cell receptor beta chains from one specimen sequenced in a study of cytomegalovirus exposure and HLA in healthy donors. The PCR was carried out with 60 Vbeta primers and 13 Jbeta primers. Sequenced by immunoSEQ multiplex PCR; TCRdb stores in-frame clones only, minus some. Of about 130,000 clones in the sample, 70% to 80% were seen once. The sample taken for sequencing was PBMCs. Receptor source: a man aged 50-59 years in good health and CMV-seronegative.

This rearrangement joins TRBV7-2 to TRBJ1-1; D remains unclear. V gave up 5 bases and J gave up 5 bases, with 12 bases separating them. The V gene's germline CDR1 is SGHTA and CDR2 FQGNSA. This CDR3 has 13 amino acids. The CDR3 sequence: CASSRHGETEAFF. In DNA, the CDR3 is TGTGCCAGCAGCCGTCACGGGGAGACTGAAGCTTTCTTT.

The CDR3 sequence is CASSRTGEETQYF. The CDR3 DNA reads TGTGCCAGCAGCAGAACCGGTGAAGAGACCCAGTACTTC. The chain joins TRBV7-9 to TRBJ2-5; D gene unclear. Germline loops: CDR1 SEHNR, CDR2 FQNEAQ (reference sequence). This CDR3 has 13 amino acids. The ends were cut back, 5 bases at V and 3 bases at J, with 10 bases in the middle. Using reference TRBV7-9 and TRBJ2-5 for the parts outside the CDR3, the full variable domain is DTGVSQNPRHKITKRGQNVTFRCDPISEHNRLYWYRQTLGQGPEFLTYFQNEAQLEKSRLLSDRFSAERPKGSFSTLEIQRTEQGDSAMYLCASSRTGEETQYFGPGTRLLVL.

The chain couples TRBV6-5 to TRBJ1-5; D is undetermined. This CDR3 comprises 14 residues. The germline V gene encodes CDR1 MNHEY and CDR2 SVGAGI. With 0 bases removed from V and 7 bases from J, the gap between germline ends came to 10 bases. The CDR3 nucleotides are TGTGCCAGCAGTTACTCGAGAGGAGGCCAGCCCCAGCATTTT. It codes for CASSYSRGGQPQHF.

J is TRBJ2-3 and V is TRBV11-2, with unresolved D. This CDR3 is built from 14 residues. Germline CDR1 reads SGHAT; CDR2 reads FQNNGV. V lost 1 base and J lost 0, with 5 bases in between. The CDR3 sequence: CASSLVRSTDTQYF. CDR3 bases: TGTGCCAGCAGCTTAGTGAGAAGCACAGATACGCAGTATTTT.

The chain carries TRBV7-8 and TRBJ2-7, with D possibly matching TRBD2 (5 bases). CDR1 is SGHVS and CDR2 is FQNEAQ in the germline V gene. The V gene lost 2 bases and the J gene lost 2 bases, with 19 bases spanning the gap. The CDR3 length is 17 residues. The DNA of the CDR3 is TGTGCCAGCAGCTTAAATATTGTACGGACTGGCACCTACGAGCAGTACTTC. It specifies CASSLNIVRTGTYEQYF.

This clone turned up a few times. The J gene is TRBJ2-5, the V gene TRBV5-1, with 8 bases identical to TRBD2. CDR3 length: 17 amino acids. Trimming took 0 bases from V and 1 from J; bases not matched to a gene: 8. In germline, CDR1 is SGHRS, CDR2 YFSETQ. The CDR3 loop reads CASSLGGGRRVQETQYF. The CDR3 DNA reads TGCGCCAGCAGCTTGGGCGGGGGGCGTAGAGTCCAAGAGACCCAGTACTTC.

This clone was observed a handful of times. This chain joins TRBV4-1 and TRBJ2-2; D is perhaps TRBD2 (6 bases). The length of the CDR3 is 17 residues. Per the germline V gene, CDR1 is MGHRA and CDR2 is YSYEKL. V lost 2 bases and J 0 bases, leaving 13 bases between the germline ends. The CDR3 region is CASSQRDLFANTGELFF. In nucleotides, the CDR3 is TGCGCCAGCAGCCAACGGGACTTGTTCGCGAACACCGGGGAGCTGTTTTTT.

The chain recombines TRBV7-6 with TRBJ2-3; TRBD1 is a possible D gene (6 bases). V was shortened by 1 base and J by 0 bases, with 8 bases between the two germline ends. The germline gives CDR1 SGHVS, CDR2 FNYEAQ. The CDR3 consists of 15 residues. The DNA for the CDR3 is TGTGCCAGCAGCTTAGGGACAGCTAGCACAGATACGCAGTATTTT. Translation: CASSLGTASTDTQYF.